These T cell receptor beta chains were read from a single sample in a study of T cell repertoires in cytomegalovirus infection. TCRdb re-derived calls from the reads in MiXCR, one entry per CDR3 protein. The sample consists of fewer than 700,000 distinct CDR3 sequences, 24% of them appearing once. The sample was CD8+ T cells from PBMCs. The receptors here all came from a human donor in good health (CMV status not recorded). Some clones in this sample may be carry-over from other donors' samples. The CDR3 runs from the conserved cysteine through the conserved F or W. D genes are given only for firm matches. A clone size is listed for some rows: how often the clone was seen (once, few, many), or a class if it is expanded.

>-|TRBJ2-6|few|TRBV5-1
TGCGCCAGCAGCTTGGCCCCAGGGGGGGGCTCTGGGGCCAACGTCCTGACTTTC
CASSLAPGGGSGANVLTF
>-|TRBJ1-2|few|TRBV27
TGTGCCAGCAGTCCTGCCCGGCAGGTGGAAGGCTACACCTTC
CASSPARQVEGYTF
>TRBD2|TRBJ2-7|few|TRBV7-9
TGTGCCAGCAGCCCGAATTCGGGACTAGCGGGGGCCCCCAGGCAGTACTTC
CASSPNSGLAGAPRQYF
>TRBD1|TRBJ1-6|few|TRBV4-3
TGCGCCAGCAGCCAAGATCGTGGAACAGGGGCTTCACCCCTCCACTTT
CASSQDRGTGASPLHF
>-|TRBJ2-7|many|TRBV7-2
TGTGCCAGCAGCTCACTCGGTAGGACAAGGCTCGGCGAGCAGTACTTC
CASSSLGRTRLGEQYF
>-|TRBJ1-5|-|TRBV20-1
TGCAGTGCTAGGGAACAGTTCCTTCAGGATCAGCCCCAGCATTTT
CSAREQFLQDQPQHF
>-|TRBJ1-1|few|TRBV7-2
TGTGCCAGCAGCAACAGGACAAGCACTGAAGCTTTCTTT
CASSNRTSTEAFF
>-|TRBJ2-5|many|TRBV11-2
TGTGCCAGCAGCCCACCACGGCGGGAGACCCAGTACTTC
CASSPPRRETQYF
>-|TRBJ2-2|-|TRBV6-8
TGTGCCAGCAGTTACTCACACCCTTCGAACACCGGGGAGCTGTTTTTT
CASSYSHPSNTGELFF
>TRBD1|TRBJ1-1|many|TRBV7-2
TGTGCCAGCAGCGCGGACAGGCGGTTTACTGAAGCTTTCTTT
CASSADRRFTEAFF
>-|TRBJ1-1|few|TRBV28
TGTGCCAGCAGTTTCACAGCCCTCATGAACACTGAAGCTTTCTTT
CASSFTALMNTEAFF
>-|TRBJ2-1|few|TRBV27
TGTGCCAGCAGTTCCCCCGTGGAGGGGCCCTACAATGAGCAGTTCTTC
CASSSPVEGPYNEQFF
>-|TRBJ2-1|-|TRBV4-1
TGCGCCAGCAGCCGGGGCGGGGCGGGGGCCGACTACAATGAGCAGTTCTTC
CASSRGGAGADYNEQFF
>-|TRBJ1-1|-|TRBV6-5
TGTGCCAGCAGGCACTGGCAGGGTAATGAAGCTTTCTTT
CASRHWQGNEAFF
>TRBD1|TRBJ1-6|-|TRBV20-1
TGCAGTGCCGGGACAGGGTACAACTCACCCCTCCACTTT
CSAGTGYNSPLHF
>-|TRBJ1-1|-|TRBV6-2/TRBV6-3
TGTGCCAGCAGTTACAAGGGAACCTCTGAAGCTTTCTTT
CASSYKGTSEAFF
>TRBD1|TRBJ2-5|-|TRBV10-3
TGTGCCATCAGTGAGTCATGGGACAGGGCGCAAGAGACCCAGTACTTC
CAISESWDRAQETQYF
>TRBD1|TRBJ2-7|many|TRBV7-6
TGTGCCAGCAGTTCGGTCGGGACAGCCTCCTACGAGCAGTACTTC
CASSSVGTASYEQYF
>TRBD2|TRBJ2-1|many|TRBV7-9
TGTGCCAGCTCACGTAGACTAGCGGACAATGAGCAGTTCTTC
CASSRRLADNEQFF
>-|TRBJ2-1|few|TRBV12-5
TGTGCTAGTGGTTCGTCGATCGGGGCCTTATACAATGAGCAGTTCTTC
CASGSSIGALYNEQFF
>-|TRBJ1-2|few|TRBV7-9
TGTGCCAGCAGCCCAGGGGCAGGCGGCTATGGCTACACCTTC
CASSPGAGGYGYTF
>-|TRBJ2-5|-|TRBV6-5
TGTGCCAGCAGAAGAAAGGGGGGTCGGGAGACCCAGTACTTC
CASRRKGGRETQYF
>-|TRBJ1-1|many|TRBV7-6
TGTGCCAGCAGCTTTGCAGGGGAATCTGAAGCTTTCTTT
CASSFAGESEAFF
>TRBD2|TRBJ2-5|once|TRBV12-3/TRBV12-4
TGTGCCAGCAGTAGCGCCGGGGGGAAAGAGACCCAGTACTTC
CASSSAGGKETQYF
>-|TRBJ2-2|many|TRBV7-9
TGTGCCAGCAGCCCCCGGACGGGCATTGGGGAGCTGTTTTTT
CASSPRTGIGELFF
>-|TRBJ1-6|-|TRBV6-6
TGTGCCAGCAGTTACTCGGAGGGGTCCCCCCTCCGACCCCTCCACTTT
CASSYSEGSPLRPLHF
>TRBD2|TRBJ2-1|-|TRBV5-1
TGCGCCAGCAGCTTGGCGCTAGCGGGGGGCACCCCCTACAATGAGCAGTTCTTC
CASSLALAGGTPYNEQFF
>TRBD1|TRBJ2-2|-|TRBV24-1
TGTGCCACCAGTGATTTGTTGACAGGGCCCGGGGAGCTGTTTTTT
CATSDLLTGPGELFF
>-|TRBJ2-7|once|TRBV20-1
TGCAGTGCTAGTGGGGGGGACAAAGGGGGATTCCGCGGGGCTTACTACGAGCAGTACTTC
CSASGGDKGGFRGAYYEQYF
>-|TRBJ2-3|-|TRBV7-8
TGTGCCAGCAGCTCGTGGGGAACAGATACGCAGTATTTT
CASSSWGTDTQYF
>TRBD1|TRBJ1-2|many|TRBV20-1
TGCAGTGCTAGGCTTACAGGGGGCGAAGATGGCTACACCTTC
CSARLTGGEDGYTF
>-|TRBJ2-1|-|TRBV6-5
TGTGCCAGCAACACTTACCCGGGGGCCTACAATGAGCAGTTCTTC
CASNTYPGAYNEQFF
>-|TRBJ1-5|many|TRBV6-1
TGTGCCAGTAACCAATACTCCGCCGGTAGCAATCAGCCCCAGCATTTT
CASNQYSAGSNQPQHF
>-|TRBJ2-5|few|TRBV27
TGTGCCGCCGGCCGGGGGGCCCAAGAGACCCAGTACTTC
CAAGRGAQETQYF
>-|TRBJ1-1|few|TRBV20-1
TGCAGTGCTAGTCCTAACCCTTGGGAGGGCACTGAAGCTTTCTTT
CSASPNPWEGTEAFF
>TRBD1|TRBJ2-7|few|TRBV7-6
TGTGCCAGCAGCCTCGGGACAGCCGAGCAGTACTTC
CASSLGTAEQYF
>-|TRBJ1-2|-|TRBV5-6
TGTGCCAGCAGCTGGAAAGGGGAGGTTGCGGATGGCTACACCTTC
CASSWKGEVADGYTF
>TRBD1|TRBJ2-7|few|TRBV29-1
TGCAGCGTTAACGGCAGGGGGAGTGAGCAGTACTTC
CSVNGRGSEQYF
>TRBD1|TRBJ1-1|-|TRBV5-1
TGCGCCAGCAGCCACCGGGACAGTTACACTGAAGCTTTCTTT
CASSHRDSYTEAFF
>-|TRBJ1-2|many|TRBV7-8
TGTGCCAGCAGCTTAGCACCGGGGCGGAGAGGCGACTATGGCTACACCTTC
CASSLAPGRRGDYGYTF
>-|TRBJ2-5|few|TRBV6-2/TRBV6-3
TGTGCCAGCAGTTACTCGAACAGCTTCGGGGGGATCCGCAGGACAGAGAGACAAGAGACCCAGTACTTC
CASSYSNSFGGIRRTERQETQYF
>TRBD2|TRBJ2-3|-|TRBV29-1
TGCAGCGTCACCGCGACCTTGTCGGGGGGGCCGTTTGATACGCAGTATTTT
CSVTATLSGGPFDTQYF
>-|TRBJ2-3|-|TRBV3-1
TGTGCCAGCAGCCACTTAAGAGCAAGCACAGATACGCAGTATTTT
CASSHLRASTDTQYF
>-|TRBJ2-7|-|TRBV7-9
TGTGCCAGCAGCCTTCAAGCGGATCCTTGGGAGCAGTACTTC
CASSLQADPWEQYF
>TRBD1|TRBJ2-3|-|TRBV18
TGTGCCAGCTCACCCTCAGAGGGGGCCACAGATACGCAGTATTTT
CASSPSEGATDTQYF
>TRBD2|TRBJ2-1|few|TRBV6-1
TGTGCCAGCAGTGATGGCGGGGGCTACAATGAGCAGTTCTTC
CASSDGGGYNEQFF
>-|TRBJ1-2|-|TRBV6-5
TGTGCCAGCACTACTGGACTGTCGGATGGCTACACCTTC
CASTTGLSDGYTF
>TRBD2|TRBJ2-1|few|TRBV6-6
TGTGCCAGCAGGGTTAGCGGGGGGGCTGCCAACAATGAGCAGTTCTTC
CASRVSGGAANNEQFF
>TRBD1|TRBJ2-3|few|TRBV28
TGTGCCAGCAGTTTACAGGACAGGGGCACAGATACGCAGTATTTT
CASSLQDRGTDTQYF
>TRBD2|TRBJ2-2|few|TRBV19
TGTGCCAGTAGCAAGCGGGACCCGCGCACCGGGGAGCTGTTTTTT
CASSKRDPRTGELFF
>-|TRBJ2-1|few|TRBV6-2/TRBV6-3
TGTGCCAGCAGTTACCTCTTAGGGGTCTCAGCCCCTACTGAGCAGTTCTTC
CASSYLLGVSAPTEQFF